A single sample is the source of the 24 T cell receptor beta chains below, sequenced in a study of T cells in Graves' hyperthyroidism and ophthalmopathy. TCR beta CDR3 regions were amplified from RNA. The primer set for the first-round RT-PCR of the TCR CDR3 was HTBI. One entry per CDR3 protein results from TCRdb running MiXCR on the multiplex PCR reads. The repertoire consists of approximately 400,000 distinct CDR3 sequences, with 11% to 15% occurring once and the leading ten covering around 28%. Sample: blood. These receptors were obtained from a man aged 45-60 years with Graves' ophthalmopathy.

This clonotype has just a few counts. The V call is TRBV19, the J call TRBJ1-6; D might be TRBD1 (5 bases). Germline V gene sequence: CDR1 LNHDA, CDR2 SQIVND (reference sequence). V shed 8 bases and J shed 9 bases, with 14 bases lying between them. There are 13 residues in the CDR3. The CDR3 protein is CASGQGAGSPLHF. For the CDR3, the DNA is TGTGCCAGTGGCCAAGGGGCCGGTTCACCCCTCCACTTT.

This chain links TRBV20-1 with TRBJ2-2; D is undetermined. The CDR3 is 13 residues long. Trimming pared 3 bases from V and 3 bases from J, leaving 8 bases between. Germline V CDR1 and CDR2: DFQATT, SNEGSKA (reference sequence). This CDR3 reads CSARERDTGELFF. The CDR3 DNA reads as TGCAGTGCTAGGGAACGGGACACCGGGGAGCTGTTTTTT.

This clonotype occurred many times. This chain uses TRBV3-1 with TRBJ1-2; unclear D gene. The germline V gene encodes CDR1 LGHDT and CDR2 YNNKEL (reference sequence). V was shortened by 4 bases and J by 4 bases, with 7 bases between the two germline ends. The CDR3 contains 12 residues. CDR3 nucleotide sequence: TGTGCCAGCAGCCGACATGGCTATGGCTACACCTTC. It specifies CASSRHGYGYTF.

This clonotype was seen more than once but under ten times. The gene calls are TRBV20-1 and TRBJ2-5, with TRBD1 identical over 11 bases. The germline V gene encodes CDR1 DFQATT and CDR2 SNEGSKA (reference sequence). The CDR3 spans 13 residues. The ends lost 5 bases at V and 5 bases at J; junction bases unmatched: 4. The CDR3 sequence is CSAEDRGPETQYF. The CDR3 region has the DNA TGCAGTGCTGAGGACAGGGGGCCGGAGACCCAGTACTTC.

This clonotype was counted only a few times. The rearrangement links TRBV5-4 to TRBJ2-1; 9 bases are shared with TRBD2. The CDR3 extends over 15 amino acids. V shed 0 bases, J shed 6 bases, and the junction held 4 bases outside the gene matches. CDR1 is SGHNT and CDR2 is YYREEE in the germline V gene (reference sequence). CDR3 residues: CASSLVGGRANEQFF. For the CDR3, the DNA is TGTGCCAGCAGCTTGGTAGGCGGGAGGGCCAATGAGCAGTTCTTC.

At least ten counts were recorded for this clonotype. CDR3 in amino acids: CASSFSGSYGYTF. The CDR3 DNA follows: TGTGCCAGCAGTTTTTCCGGGTCCTATGGCTACACCTTC. The V gene is TRBV28, the J gene TRBJ1-2; D unresolved. Looked up from germline, CDR1 is MDHEN and CDR2 is SYDVKM. V was trimmed by 3 bases and J by 4 bases, leaving 9 bases between them. The CDR3 contains 13 residues.

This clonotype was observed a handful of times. CDR3 sequence (DNA): TGTGCCAGCAGTTTTAGGTTCACTGAAGCTTTCTTT. Its protein is CASSFRFTEAFF. The genes are TRBV28 and TRBJ1-1, with no clear D. The length of the CDR3 is 12 residues. Germline CDR1 MDHEN, CDR2 SYDVKM. Between the trimmed V and J ends, which lost 3 bases and 4 bases, there was a span of 6 bases.

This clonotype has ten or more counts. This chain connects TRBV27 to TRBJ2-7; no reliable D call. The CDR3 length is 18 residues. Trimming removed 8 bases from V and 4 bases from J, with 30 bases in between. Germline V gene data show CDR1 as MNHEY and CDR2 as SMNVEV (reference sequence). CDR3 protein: CASATLDALKSDTYEQYF. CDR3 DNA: TGTGCCAGCGCAACACTGGACGCTCTAAAGTCGGATACTTACGAGCAGTACTTC.

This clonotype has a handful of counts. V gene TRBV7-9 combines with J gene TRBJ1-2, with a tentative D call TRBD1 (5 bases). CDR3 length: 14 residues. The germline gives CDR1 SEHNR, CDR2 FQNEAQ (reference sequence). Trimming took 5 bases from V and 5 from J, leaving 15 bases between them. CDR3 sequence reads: CASSPPTAVYGYTF. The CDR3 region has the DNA TGTGCCAGCAGCCCCCCGACAGCCGTGTATGGCTACACCTTC.

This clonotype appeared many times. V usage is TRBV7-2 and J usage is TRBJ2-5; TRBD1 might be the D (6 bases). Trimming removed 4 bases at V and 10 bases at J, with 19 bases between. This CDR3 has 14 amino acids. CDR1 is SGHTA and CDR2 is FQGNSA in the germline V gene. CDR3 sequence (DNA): TGTGCCAGCAGCTCAGGGGCGGGTTCAGCGTTCCAGTACTTC. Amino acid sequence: CASSSGAGSAFQYF.

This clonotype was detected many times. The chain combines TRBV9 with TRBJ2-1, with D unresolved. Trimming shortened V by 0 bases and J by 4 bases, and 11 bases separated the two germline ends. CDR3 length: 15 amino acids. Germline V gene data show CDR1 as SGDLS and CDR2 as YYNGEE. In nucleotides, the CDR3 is TGTGCCAGCAGCGTAGACAGCACAAGATACAATGAGCAGTTCTTC. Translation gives CASSVDSTRYNEQFF.

For the CDR3, the DNA is TGTGCCAGCAGTGAATATTCAGCTATTTTGGGTTACACCTTC. Its protein is CASSEYSAILGYTF. The chain couples TRBV25-1 to TRBJ1-2; no clear D. V lost 0 bases to trimming and J lost 11 bases, with 16 bases between them. Germline assignment: CDR1 MGHDK and CDR2 SYGVNS. The length of the CDR3 is 14 residues.

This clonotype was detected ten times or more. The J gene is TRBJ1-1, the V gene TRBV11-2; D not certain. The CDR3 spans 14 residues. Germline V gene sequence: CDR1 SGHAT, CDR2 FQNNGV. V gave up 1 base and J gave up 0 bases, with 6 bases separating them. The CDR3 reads CASSLVRMNTEAFF. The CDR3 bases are TGTGCCAGCAGCTTAGTGCGGATGAACACTGAAGCTTTCTTT.

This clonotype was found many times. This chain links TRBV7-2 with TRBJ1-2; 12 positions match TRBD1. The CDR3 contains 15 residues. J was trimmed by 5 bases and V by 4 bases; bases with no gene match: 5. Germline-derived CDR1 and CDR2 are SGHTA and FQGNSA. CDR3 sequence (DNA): TGTGCCAGCAGCTCCTCGGGACAGGGGGCTTATGGCTACACCTTC. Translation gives CASSSSGQGAYGYTF.

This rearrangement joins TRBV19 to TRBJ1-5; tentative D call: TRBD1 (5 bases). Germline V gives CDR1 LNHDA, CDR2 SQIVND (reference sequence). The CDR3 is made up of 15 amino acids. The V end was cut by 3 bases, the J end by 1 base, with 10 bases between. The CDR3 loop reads CASSMRGESNQPQHF. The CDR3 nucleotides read TGTGCCAGTAGTATGCGGGGGGAAAGCAATCAGCCCCAGCATTTT.

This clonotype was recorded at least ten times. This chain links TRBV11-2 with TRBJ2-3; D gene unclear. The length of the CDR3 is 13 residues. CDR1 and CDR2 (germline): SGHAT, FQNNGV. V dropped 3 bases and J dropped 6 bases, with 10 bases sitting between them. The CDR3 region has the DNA TGTGCCAGCAGCTTCGCCGTTGGGGATACGCAGTATTTT. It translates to CASSFAVGDTQYF.

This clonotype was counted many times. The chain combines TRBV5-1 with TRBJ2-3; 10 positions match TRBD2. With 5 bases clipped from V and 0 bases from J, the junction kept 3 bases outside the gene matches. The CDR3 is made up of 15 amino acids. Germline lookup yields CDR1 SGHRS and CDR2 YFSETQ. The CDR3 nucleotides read TGCGCCAGCAGAAAGACTAGCGGGAGCACAGATACGCAGTATTTT. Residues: CASRKTSGSTDTQYF.

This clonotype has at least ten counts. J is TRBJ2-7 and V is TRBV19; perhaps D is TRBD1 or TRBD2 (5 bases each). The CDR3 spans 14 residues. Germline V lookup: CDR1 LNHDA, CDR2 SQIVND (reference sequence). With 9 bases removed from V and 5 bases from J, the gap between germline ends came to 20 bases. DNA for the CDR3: TGTGCCAGCCCCCCGCGGGCAGGGAGCCACGAGCAGTACTTC. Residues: CASPPRAGSHEQYF.

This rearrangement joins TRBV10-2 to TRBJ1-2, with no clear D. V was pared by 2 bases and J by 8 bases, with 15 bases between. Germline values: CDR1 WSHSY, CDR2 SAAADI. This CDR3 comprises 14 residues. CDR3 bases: TGCGCCAGCAGTGAGAGTCTGTTCGGTTTCGGCTACACCTTC. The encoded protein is CASSESLFGFGYTF.

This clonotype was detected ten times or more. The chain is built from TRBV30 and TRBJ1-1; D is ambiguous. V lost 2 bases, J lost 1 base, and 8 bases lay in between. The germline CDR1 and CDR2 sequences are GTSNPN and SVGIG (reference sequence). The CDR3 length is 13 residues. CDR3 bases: TGTGCCTGGAGTTTCAGATCGAACACTGAAGCTTTCTTT. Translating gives CAWSFRSNTEAFF.

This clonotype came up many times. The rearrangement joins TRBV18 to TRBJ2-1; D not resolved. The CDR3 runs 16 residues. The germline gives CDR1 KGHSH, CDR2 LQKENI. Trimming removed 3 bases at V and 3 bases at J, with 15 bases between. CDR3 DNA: TGTGCCAGCTCACCCTTATGGGGAAACAGCTACAATGAGCAGTTCTTC. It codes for CASSPLWGNSYNEQFF.

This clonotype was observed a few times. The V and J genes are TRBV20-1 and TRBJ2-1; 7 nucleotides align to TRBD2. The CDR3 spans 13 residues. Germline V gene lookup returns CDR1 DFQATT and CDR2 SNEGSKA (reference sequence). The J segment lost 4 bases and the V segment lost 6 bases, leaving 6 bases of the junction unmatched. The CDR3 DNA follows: TGCAGTGCCCCCGGGGGGACGTACAATGAGCAGTTCTTC. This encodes CSAPGGTYNEQFF.

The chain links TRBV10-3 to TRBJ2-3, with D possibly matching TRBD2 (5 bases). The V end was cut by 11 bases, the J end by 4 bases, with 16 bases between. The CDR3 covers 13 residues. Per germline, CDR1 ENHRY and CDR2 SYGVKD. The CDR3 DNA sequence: TGTGCCGTAAAGACTACCTCACCAGATACGCAGTATTTT. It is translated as CAVKTTSPDTQYF.

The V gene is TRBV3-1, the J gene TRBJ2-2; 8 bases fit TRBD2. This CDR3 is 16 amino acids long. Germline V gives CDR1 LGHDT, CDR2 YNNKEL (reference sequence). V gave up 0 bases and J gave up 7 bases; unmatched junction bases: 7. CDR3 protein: CASSQEAAGAGGELFF. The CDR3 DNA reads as TGTGCCAGCAGCCAAGAAGCAGCGGGGGCGGGCGGGGAGCTGTTTTTT.